The clone carrying this TCR beta chain was detected once. What it binds is not known. The data belong to a study of OX40 agonist ivuxolimab in advanced cancers. Study in general: Of mixed ages from about 23 to 79 and averaging around 60 years, the group was approximately 80% male. Study-level findings and limits: Relative to CD4+ cells, CD8+ T cells on average had more expanded clones.

The CDR3 runs to 16 residues. V was clipped by 1 base and J by 4 bases; unmatched bases: 10. Germline loops: CDR1 PRHDT, CDR2 FYEKMQ (reference sequence). The method was immunoSEQ multiplex PCR; TCRdb's version includes in-frame clones alone and lacks a portion of them. The top ten hold 5% to 6.5% of the sample, which has tens of thousands of clones, 85% to 95% seen once. The clonotype originates from an adult with an advanced solid tumor such as melanoma, head and neck, liver or kidney cancer. The rearrangement links TRBV13 to TRBJ2-7; 7 bases agree with TRBD1. Sequencing was performed on CD4+ or CD8+ T cells sorted from blood, taken in a trial of the OX40 agonist ivuxolimab. The DNA of the CDR3 is TGTGCCAGCAGCTTAGATAGACAGGGTTCCATATACGAGCAGTACTTC. Translating it yields CASSLDRQGSIYEQYF.